Listed below are T cell receptor beta chains from one sample, sequenced in a study of T-cell reconstitution after alpha-beta-depleted transplantation in children. TCRdb re-derived calls from the PCR reads in MiXCR, one entry per CDR3 protein. This table has 700,000 to 950,000 distinct CDR3 sequences, roughly 15% appearing once. This sample comprised PBMCs, mostly from graft donor cells, obtained 360 days after TCRalphabeta/CD19-depleted stem cell transplant. The receptors derive from a male patient under 18 who had a stem cell transplant for acute lymphoblastic leukemia, so the T cells may come from the graft donor. The CDR3 runs from the conserved cysteine through the conserved F or W. A D gene is named only where the DNA matches it firmly. Part of the rows lack a size; the others show once, few, many or a class for expanded clones.

clone_size,j_call,v_call,d_call,cdr3_aa,cdr3_nt
few,TRBJ2-1,TRBV13,TRBD1,CASSWRQGPTYEQFF,TGTGCCAGCAGCTGGCGACAGGGACCCACATATGAGCAGTTCTTC
-,TRBJ1-6,TRBV20-1,TRBD1,CSARGRGRSSPLHF,TGCAGTGCTAGAGGCAGGGGGCGAAGTTCACCCCTCCACTTT
few,TRBJ2-3,TRBV24-1,-,CATSEPKRRDTQYF,TGTGCCACCAGTGAACCTAAACGGAGGGATACGCAGTATTTT
-,TRBJ2-7,TRBV2,TRBD1,CASRRGQGQYEQYF,TGTGCCAGCAGAAGGGGACAGGGACAATACGAGCAGTACTTC
few,TRBJ2-2,TRBV5-1,TRBD2,CASSKGLGTGELFF,TGCGCCAGCAGCAAGGGACTAGGAACCGGGGAGCTGTTTTTT
few,TRBJ2-3,TRBV5-5,-,CASSLVFWDTQYF,TGTGCCAGCAGCTTAGTTTTTTGGGATACGCAGTATTTT
many,TRBJ1-3,TRBV12-3/TRBV12-4,-,CASSAIRNTIYF,TGTGCCAGCAGTGCAATCCGAAACACCATATATTTT
-,TRBJ2-4,TRBV20-1,-,CSASGGGLAKNIQYF,TGCAGTGCTAGCGGGGGCGGTCTAGCCAAAAACATTCAGTACTTC
-,TRBJ2-1,TRBV27,-,CASRGGPIGEQFF,TGTGCCAGCAGGGGGGGACCAATCGGTGAGCAGTTCTTC
few,TRBJ2-3,TRBV6-5,-,CASSYGRQVSTDTQYF,TGTGCCAGCAGTTATGGTCGTCAGGTTAGCACAGATACGCAGTATTTT
-,TRBJ2-3,TRBV11-2,TRBD2,CASSLGRTSGTTDTQYF,TGTGCCAGCAGCTTAGGCCGGACTAGCGGAACCACAGATACGCAGTATTTT
few,TRBJ2-7,TRBV2,TRBD2,CASTGGGPNSYEQYF,TGTGCCAGCACCGGGGGAGGGCCGAATAGCTACGAGCAGTACTTC
many,TRBJ2-7,TRBV3-1,TRBD2,CASSDTVAGELSEQYF,TGTGCCAGCAGCGACACAGTAGCGGGAGAACTCTCCGAGCAGTACTTC
few,TRBJ1-2,TRBV5-1,TRBD1,CASSWGQVNYGYTF,TGCGCCAGCAGCTGGGGACAGGTGAACTATGGCTACACCTTC
few,TRBJ1-6,TRBV6-2/TRBV6-3,-,CATSSRDDYNSPLHF,TGTGCCACCTCAAGCAGGGACGACTATAATTCACCCCTCCACTTT
few,TRBJ2-7,TRBV5-1,-,CASSLANAYEQYF,TGCGCCAGCAGCTTAGCCAATGCCTACGAGCAGTACTTC
few,TRBJ1-1,TRBV20-1,-,CSAREVFTGNTEAFF,TGCAGTGCTAGAGAAGTCTTCACAGGGAACACTGAAGCTTTCTTT
few,TRBJ2-5,TRBV7-9,TRBD2,CASSSGVSGGTQYF,TGTGCCAGCAGCTCCGGGGTCTCGGGGGGGACCCAGTACTTC
-,TRBJ2-1,TRBV12-3/TRBV12-4,-,CASSLNWNRYNEQFF,TGTGCCAGCAGTTTAAACTGGAACCGATACAATGAGCAGTTCTTC
-,TRBJ2-1,TRBV20-1,TRBD2,CSARVLAAYNEQFF,TGCAGTGCTAGAGTCCTAGCGGCTTACAATGAGCAGTTCTTC
few,TRBJ2-1,TRBV21-1,-,CASSSTGFLGEQFF,TGTGCCAGCAGCTCAACGGGATTCTTGGGTGAGCAGTTCTTC
-,TRBJ2-7,TRBV4-1,-,CASSQAHSAYEQYF,TGCGCCAGCAGCCAAGCCCACTCAGCCTACGAGCAGTACTTC
few,TRBJ2-1,TRBV7-8,-,CASSLVAMDYNEQFF,TGTGCCAGCAGCTTAGTAGCGATGGATTACAATGAGCAGTTCTTC
few,TRBJ2-1,TRBV20-1,TRBD2,CSAGTSGHSYNEQFF,TGCAGTGCTGGGACTAGCGGGCACTCCTACAATGAGCAGTTCTTC
-,TRBJ2-3,TRBV20-1,-,CSARSDPDTDTQYF,TGCAGTGCTAGATCCGACCCGGATACAGATACGCAGTATTTT
-,TRBJ1-4,TRBV29-1,-,CSVPSDNLNEKLFF,TGCAGCGTCCCCTCCGACAACCTTAATGAAAAACTGTTTTTT
few,TRBJ2-7,TRBV20-1,-,CSARVQVLGEQYF,TGCAGTGCTAGAGTTCAAGTTCTCGGAGAGCAGTACTTC
-,TRBJ1-3,TRBV6-1,-,CASRYPGNTIYF,TGTGCCAGCAGATACCCGGGGAACACCATATATTTT
-,TRBJ2-1,TRBV28,TRBD1,CASNRGRVQTYNEQFF,TGTGCCAGCAACAGGGGAAGGGTTCAGACCTACAATGAGCAGTTCTTC
-,TRBJ2-1,TRBV2,-,CASSRTQGFRINEQFF,TGTGCCAGCAGCCGAACACAGGGATTTAGGATCAATGAGCAGTTCTTC
few,TRBJ2-3,TRBV11-2,-,CASSLRGGGADTQYF,TGTGCCAGCAGCTTGCGAGGGGGAGGGGCAGATACGCAGTATTTT
few,TRBJ2-3,TRBV20-1,-,CSLLSGGDTQYF,TGCAGTCTGTTGTCTGGGGGAGATACGCAGTATTTT
many,TRBJ2-7,TRBV28,-,CASSFIGVAYGEQYF,TGTGCCAGCAGTTTCATCGGAGTCGCCTATGGGGAGCAGTACTTC
few,TRBJ2-2,TRBV7-8,-,CASSLSIRGTGELFF,TGTGCCAGCAGCTTAAGTATTCGGGGCACCGGGGAGCTGTTTTTT
-,TRBJ2-7,TRBV12-3/TRBV12-4,-,CASSFRPGEAENSYEQYF,TGTGCCAGCAGTTTTCGACCGGGGGAGGCCGAGAACTCCTACGAGCAGTACTTC
-,TRBJ2-5,TRBV9,-,CASSVSMGETQYF,TGTGCCAGCAGCGTCTCCATGGGGGAGACCCAGTACTTC
-,TRBJ2-2,TRBV18,TRBD2,CASSPILAPGELFF,TGTGCCAGCTCACCAATACTAGCGCCCGGGGAGCTGTTTTTT
-,TRBJ2-1,TRBV27,-,CASSADSVYNEQFF,TGTGCCAGCAGTGCTGACTCAGTCTACAATGAGCAGTTCTTC
-,TRBJ2-1,TRBV7-9,-,CASTDVRNEQFF,TGTGCCAGCACCGACGTCCGCAATGAGCAGTTCTTC
-,TRBJ1-3,TRBV12-3/TRBV12-4,-,CASSLELFSGNTIYF,TGTGCCAGCAGTTTGGAGTTGTTCTCTGGAAACACCATATATTTT
many,TRBJ2-7,TRBV12-3/TRBV12-4,-,CASSSDSFDEQYF,TGTGCCAGCAGTTCGGACAGCTTCGACGAGCAGTACTTC
few,TRBJ2-7,TRBV10-3,-,CAISDPQGNSYEQYF,TGTGCCATCAGTGACCCACAGGGCAACTCCTACGAGCAGTACTTC
many,TRBJ2-4,TRBV11-1,TRBD2,CASSLVLRTSGRNIQYF,TGTGCCAGCAGCTTAGTTCTCCGGACTAGCGGGAGAAACATTCAGTACTTC
few,TRBJ2-7,TRBV12-3/TRBV12-4,TRBD1,CASSLGGTGGSYEQYF,TGTGCCAGCAGTTTAGGCGGGACAGGGGGCTCCTACGAGCAGTACTTC
few,TRBJ2-1,TRBV6-6,-,CASTPRGREANEQFF,TGTGCCAGCACCCCAAGGGGGAGAGAGGCGAATGAGCAGTTCTTC
few,TRBJ2-1,TRBV7-9,TRBD2,CASSSVSGRANEQFF,TGTGCCAGCAGCTCGGTCAGCGGGAGGGCCAATGAGCAGTTCTTC
few,TRBJ2-5,TRBV5-1,-,CASSFRTLHQETQYF,TGCGCCAGCAGCTTCCGGACCCTACACCAAGAGACCCAGTACTTC
few,TRBJ2-7,TRBV14,-,CASSQLSYEQYF,TGTGCCAGCAGCCAACTCTCCTACGAGCAGTACTTC
-,TRBJ2-5,TRBV27,-,CASSRRVWGTQETQYF,TGTGCCAGCAGCCGACGGGTGTGGGGGACCCAAGAGACCCAGTACTTC
few,TRBJ1-1,TRBV7-9,-,CASSLKPDIKSASFF,TGTGCCAGCAGCTTAAAACCCGACATAAAGTCAGCATCTTTCTTT
-,TRBJ2-1,TRBV25-1,-,CASSEYVNEQFF,TGTGCCAGCAGTGAATATGTGAATGAGCAGTTCTTC
-,TRBJ1-1,TRBV27,-,CASSSPGHLNTEAFF,TGTGCCAGCAGTTCCCCGGGACACCTGAACACTGAAGCTTTCTTT
few,TRBJ2-2,TRBV11-2,TRBD2,CASSVFFGLAGATGELFF,TGTGCCAGCAGCGTTTTTTTTGGACTAGCGGGAGCCACCGGGGAGCTGTTTTTT
few,TRBJ2-1,TRBV12-5,-,CASGFWANEQFF,TGTGCTAGTGGGTTTTGGGCCAATGAGCAGTTCTTC
few,TRBJ1-2,TRBV25-1,-,CASSVGTHGYTF,TGTGCCAGCAGTGTAGGGACTCATGGCTACACCTTC
-,TRBJ2-1,TRBV29-1,-,CSSRLGISNNEQFF,TGCAGCTCACGACTCGGGATCTCGAACAATGAGCAGTTCTTC
many,TRBJ2-3,TRBV7-8,TRBD1,CASSLAITAGGTDTQYF,TGTGCCAGCAGCTTAGCGATTACGGCAGGGGGAACAGATACGCAGTATTTT
-,TRBJ1-2,TRBV12-3/TRBV12-4,-,CASSFLNTNYGYTF,TGTGCCAGCAGTTTTTTGAACACGAACTATGGCTACACCTTC
once,TRBJ2-2,TRBV4-1,-,CASSRNKGPLFPANTGELFF,TGCGCCAGCAGCCGGAACAAAGGACCACTCTTTCCCGCGAACACCGGGGAGCTGTTTTTT